This T cell receptor beta chain was recovered during a study of CD8 T cells in ankylosing spondylitis. Study-wide findings and caveats: Disease-linked clones bore a CD8+ phenotype, appearing relatively rarely in peripheral blood. Reactive arthritis synovial fluid and blood were previously reported to contain some motif variants. In ankylosing spondylitis blood, a motif of several highly homologous TCR beta variants appeared characteristic.

For TCR beta, libraries came from quantitative 5'-RACE with molecular barcodes. TCRdb used MiXCR to reprocess the 5' RACE reads, holding one entry per CDR3 protein. The table includes more than 300,000 distinct CDR3 sequences, around 7.6% detected once. The J segment lost 1 base and the V segment lost 5 bases, leaving 16 bases of the junction unmatched. Germline loops: CDR1 SGHAT, CDR2 FQDESV (reference sequence). The CDR3 has 20 residues. This clonotype has just a few counts. Its antigen is undetermined. The chain joins TRBV11-1 to TRBJ2-3; TRBD2 matches 12 bases. This sequence originates from a male donor with ankylosing spondylitis. What was sequenced was blood, either unsorted or a sorted T cell fraction (not recorded which). The chain's CDR3 is CASSRTLGLAGRGGTDTQYF. The CDR3 nucleotides are TGTGCCAGCAGCCGAACCCTAGGACTAGCGGGACGGGGTGGCACAGATACGCAGTATTTT.